The 22 T cell receptor beta chains in this list originate from one sample, sequenced in a study of blood T cell repertoires in COVID-19. Clones were sequenced by immunoSEQ multiplex PCR, and TCRdb holds only the in-frame ones, with some missing. The sample comprises about 170,000 clones, 84% of which are singletons, and around 2.7% rests with the top ten. The sample taken for sequencing was peripheral blood. These receptors were collected from a woman of 80 years or more with COVID-19, enrolled during active disease.

This chain joins TRBV5-1 and TRBJ1-1; the D gene is possibly TRBD1 (6 bases). V shed 2 bases and J shed 4 bases, with 15 bases lying between them. The CDR3 loop spans 15 amino acids. Germline loops: CDR1 SGHRS, CDR2 YFSETQ. CDR3 nucleotides: TGCGCCAGCAGCTTAGGGGGAGCAGGGTTCACTGAAGCTTTCTTT. Translating it yields CASSLGGAGFTEAFF.

This sequence joins TRBV29-1 and TRBJ2-5, with 7 bases identical to TRBD1. Looked up from germline, CDR1 is SQVTM and CDR2 is ANQGSEA. With V trimmed by 6 bases and J by 5 bases, 6 bases remained unmatched. The CDR3 length is 12 residues. CDR3 bases: TGCAGCGTCACAGGGGCAGGGGAGACCCAGTACTTC. Its protein is CSVTGAGETQYF.

This clone has more than one count but fewer than ten. The chain links TRBV2 to TRBJ2-1, with TRBD2 identical over 11 bases. Per germline, CDR1 SNHLY and CDR2 FYNNEI. The CDR3 contains 14 residues. J gave up 10 bases and V 4 bases, and 6 bases lay outside the gene matches. This CDR3 reads CASSGLAGGLEQFF. CDR3 DNA sequence: TGTGCCAGCAGTGGTCTAGCGGGAGGTCTGGAGCAGTTCTTC.

The CDR3 DNA sequence: TGTGCTAGTGGCCCGGACGAGCCACAGGGCCGGACTGAAGCTTTCTTT. It specifies CASGPDEPQGRTEAFF. The chain recombines TRBV12-5 with TRBJ1-1; tentative D call: TRBD1 (6 bases). V gave up 6 bases and J gave up 5 bases, with 22 bases separating them. This CDR3 contains 16 residues. Germline V gene sequence: CDR1 LGHNT, CDR2 FRNRAP.

The chain has TRBV3-1 (or the pseudogene TRBV3-2) and TRBJ2-2, with TRBD1 identical over 7 bases. The CDR3 totals 17 residues. The V segment lost 1 base and the J segment 4 bases; nucleotides outside the gene matches: 9. In germline, CDR1 is LGHDT, CDR2 YNNKEL (reference sequence). CDR3 nucleotide sequence: TGTGCCAGCAGCCAAGTCAGACAGGGACGGGGCACCGGGGAGCTGTTTTTT. It codes for CASSQVRQGRGTGELFF.

This chain links TRBV7-2 with TRBJ1-2, with D unresolved. The germline gives CDR1 SGHTA, CDR2 FQGNSA. The CDR3 is 13 amino acids. The germline V and J ends were trimmed by 5 bases and 2 bases, with 9 bases remaining between them. CDR3 in DNA: TGTGCCAGCAGCCTGACACCGAACTATGGCTACACCTTC. This gives the protein CASSLTPNYGYTF.

V and J are TRBV10-2 and TRBJ2-7; 8 nucleotides agree with TRBD2. The germline V gene encodes CDR1 WSHSY and CDR2 SAAADI. This CDR3 has 14 residues. V gave up 3 bases and J gave up 6 bases; unmatched junction bases: 7. CDR3 sequence reads: CASSDSAGVSEQYF. As DNA, the CDR3 is TGCGCCAGCAGTGATTCAGCGGGAGTCTCCGAGCAGTACTTC.

The CDR3 region has the DNA TGTGCCAGCAGCTTGGTTTTGACAGGGGGCGTCGGCTACACCTTC. Translation gives CASSLVLTGGVGYTF. V usage is TRBV5-4 and J usage is TRBJ1-2; 10 bases align to TRBD1. CDR1 is SGHNT and CDR2 is YYREEE in the germline V gene (reference sequence). This CDR3 has 15 residues. Trimming removed 0 bases from V and 8 bases from J; junction bases left unmatched: 7.

The CDR3 DNA reads as TGTGCCAGCAGTCGGGACTTGAACACCGGGGAGCTGTTTTTT. Translating it yields CASSRDLNTGELFF. The chain couples TRBV6-5 to TRBJ2-2; possible D gene TRBD2, 6 bases. V dropped 5 bases and J dropped 1 base, with 8 bases sitting between them. This CDR3 is 14 amino acids long. Germline loops: CDR1 MNHEY, CDR2 SVGAGI.

The chain has TRBV2 and TRBJ2-1; no clear D gene. V was pared by 6 bases and J by 15 bases, with 15 bases between. In germline, CDR1 is SNHLY, CDR2 FYNNEI. The CDR3 extends over 11 amino acids. Here the CDR3 reads CASRPDTNPFF. Here the CDR3 DNA reads TGTGCCAGCAGGCCAGACACCAATCCGTTCTTC.

The chain combines TRBV5-1 with TRBJ1-2; D is perhaps TRBD1 (6 bases). Germline-derived CDR1 and CDR2 are SGHRS and YFSETQ. Trimming removed 4 bases at V and 4 bases at J, with 11 bases between. CDR3 size: 13 residues. The CDR3 loop reads CASSQGTAYGYTF. The CDR3 DNA sequence: TGCGCCAGCAGCCAGGGGACGGCCTATGGCTACACCTTC.

The chain is built from TRBV28 and TRBJ1-2; 8 positions match TRBD1. V shed 5 bases and J 4 bases; nucleotides not matched to a gene: 9. This CDR3 is built from 15 residues. Germline V gene lookup returns CDR1 MDHEN and CDR2 SYDVKM. The CDR3 region has the DNA TGTGCCAGCAGTGCCCCCAGGGGGCGATCCTATGGCTACACCTTC. Translated, it gives CASSAPRGRSYGYTF.

The chain employs TRBV4-2 and TRBJ2-1; the D gene is possibly TRBD2 (5 bases). From germline, CDR1 is LGHNA and CDR2 YNFKEQ. This CDR3 contains 14 residues. V lost 0 bases and J 9 bases, leaving 12 bases between the germline ends. The CDR3 DNA reads as TGTGCCAGCAGCCAAGATCGGCTAGGGAGTGAGCAGTTCTTC. Translation gives CASSQDRLGSEQFF.

This chain joins TRBV2 and TRBJ1-6; 9 bases match TRBD1. Trimming took 7 bases from V and 8 from J; bases not matched to a gene: 3. The CDR3 is 13 residues long. Germline loops: CDR1 SNHLY, CDR2 FYNNEI. The CDR3 DNA sequence: TGTGCCAGCAAGGGACAGGGATATTCACCCCTCCACTTT. The encoded protein is CASKGQGYSPLHF.

The genes are TRBV28 and TRBJ1-1, with D perhaps TRBD1 (6 bases). CDR1 is MDHEN, CDR2 SYDVKM, per germline. The germline V and J ends were trimmed by 5 bases and 4 bases, with 11 bases remaining between them. The CDR3 consists of 13 residues. CDR3 amino acids: CASSGQWGTEAFF. CDR3 DNA sequence: TGTGCCAGCAGTGGACAGTGGGGCACTGAAGCTTTCTTT.

The chain employs TRBV28 and TRBJ1-2, with 7 nucleotides matching TRBD1. Germline V gene data show CDR1 as MDHEN and CDR2 as SYDVKM. The CDR3 loop spans 13 amino acids. V shed 10 bases and J 5 bases; nucleotides not matched to a gene: 10. The CDR3 spells CAMQRQGRYGYTF. The CDR3 DNA is TGTGCCATGCAGCGACAGGGACGTTATGGCTACACCTTC.

This chain connects TRBV6-5 to TRBJ2-7, with D maybe TRBD1 (6 bases). The V end was cut by 6 bases, the J end by 5 bases, with 14 bases between. In germline, CDR1 is MNHEY, CDR2 SVGAGI. The CDR3 totals 13 residues. The chain's CDR3 is CASSSRGTHEQYF. Here the CDR3 DNA reads TGTGCCAGCAGCTCAAGGGGGACCCACGAGCAGTACTTC.

J is TRBJ1-3 and V is TRBV9; tentative D call: TRBD1 (5 bases). The CDR3 runs to 15 residues. Germline loops: CDR1 SGDLS, CDR2 YYNGEE. V was clipped by 2 bases and J by 1 base, with 10 bases between them. In nucleotides, the CDR3 is TGTGCCAGCAGCGTCGGACACACATCTGGAAACACCATATATTTT. Amino acids: CASSVGHTSGNTIYF.

The genes are TRBV21-1 and TRBJ1-6. TRBV21-1 is listed as a pseudogene. The CDR3 has 21 amino acids. This CDR3 is CASTWGGRELLVSSYNSPLHF. The DNA for the CDR3 is TGTGCCAGCACCTGGGGGGGCAGGGAGTTACTAGTGAGCTCCTATAATTCACCCCTCCACTTT.

The chain employs TRBV28 and TRBJ1-2; D uncertain. Deletions cut 4 bases from V and 8 bases from J, with 8 bases between. Germline V gene data show CDR1 as MDHEN and CDR2 as SYDVKM. This CDR3 is 11 amino acids long. CDR3 loop: CASSSRWGYTF. The CDR3 DNA reads as TGTGCCAGCAGTTCCAGGTGGGGCTACACCTTC.

The V call is TRBV9, the J call TRBJ2-1; TRBD2 might be the D (7 bases). Germline loops: CDR1 SGDLS, CDR2 YYNGEE. The length of the CDR3 is 15 residues. The ends were cut back, 0 bases at V and 9 bases at J, with 16 bases in the middle. CDR3 sequence: CASSVVGGAAREQFF. CDR3 DNA sequence: TGTGCCAGCAGCGTAGTAGGGGGGGCCGCGCGTGAGCAGTTCTTC.

The chain couples TRBV30 to TRBJ2-2; TRBD1 matches at 10 bases. The CDR3 totals 15 residues. The V and J ends lost 7 bases and 6 bases, in that order; junction bases with no gene match: 11. Germline loops: CDR1 GTSNPN, CDR2 SVGIG (reference sequence). CDR3 region: CASTGGVGPSGELFF. The CDR3 nucleotides read TGTGCCTCGACAGGGGGCGTCGGTCCGTCCGGGGAGCTGTTTTTT.